Listed below are T cell receptor beta chains from one sample, sequenced in a study of blood T cell repertoires in COVID-19. Data came from immunoSEQ multiplex PCR; TCRdb stores just in-frame clones and leaves some out. The sample holds around 140,000 clones; more than 70% are singletons and the top ten take 9% to 12%. Input material: peripheral blood. The receptor set was obtained from a man aged 50-59 years with acute or convalescent COVID-19. Both conserved end residues are part of each CDR3. Each record gives: clone size, J gene, V gene, D gene, CDR3 DNA, CDR3 protein. The D gene is left open where the match is weak. Clone size, where shown, is once, few, many, or a class for clones that have expanded.

>-|TRBJ2-1|TRBV28|TRBD2
TGTGCCAGCAGTTTATTTTCTAGCGGGAGCCCCAATGAGCAGTTCTTC
CASSLFSSGSPNEQFF
>-|TRBJ1-2|TRBV6-5|-
TGTGCCAGCAGTTATGGGCAGCAGACGCGTGGCTACACCTTC
CASSYGQQTRGYTF
>-|TRBJ1-2|TRBV27|TRBD1
TGTGCCAGCAGTTCCAGGGGGCGCGATGGCTACACCTTC
CASSSRGRDGYTF
>few|TRBJ1-1|TRBV6-5|-
TGTGCCAGCCTCAGGGGCCTGAACACTGAAGCTTTCTTT
CASLRGLNTEAFF
>once|TRBJ1-6|TRBV2|-
TGTGCCAGCACCGGGGTTCGGATTAATTCACCCCTCCACTTT
CASTGVRINSPLHF
>-|TRBJ2-7|TRBV3-1/TRBV3-2|TRBD1
TGTGCCAGCAGCCAATTTTCCGGGACAGGGGTCTCCTACGAGCAGTACTTC
CASSQFSGTGVSYEQYF
>-|TRBJ1-5|TRBV28|-
TGTGCCAGCAGTTTGGCGGAGGTAACCCAGCATTTT
CASSLAEVTQHF
>-|TRBJ2-5|TRBV5-1|-
TGCGCCAGCAGAAGGGATCCAGGGGTCGGAGAGACCCAGTACTTC
CASRRDPGVGETQYF
>-|TRBJ1-1|TRBV2|-
TGTGCCAGCCTTGCGGGGGGGGACCAGGAGGTCGCTTTCTTT
CASLAGGDQEVAFF
>few|TRBJ1-5|TRBV18|TRBD1
TGTGCCAGCTCGCCCGGACAGGGGGGAAGCAATCAGCCCCAGCATTTT
CASSPGQGGSNQPQHF
>-|TRBJ2-7|TRBV27|-
TGTGCCAGCAGTTTCAGCCCACAGGTCGAGCAGTACTTC
CASSFSPQVEQYF
>-|TRBJ1-3|TRBV7-9|TRBD1
TGTGCCAGCAGCCTCCGACAGGGGGCCATATATTTT
CASSLRQGAIYF
>-|TRBJ1-6|TRBV2|-
TGTGCCAGCAGGACCGGACAGACCGAGAATTCACCCCTCCACTTT
CASRTGQTENSPLHF
>-|TRBJ1-2|TRBV19|TRBD1
TGTGCCAGTAGTGGATTCGACAGGGGGCTAGGCTACACCTTC
CASSGFDRGLGYTF
>-|TRBJ2-5|TRBV3-1/TRBV3-2|TRBD2
TGTGCCAGCAGCCTAGCGGGAGGCCCAGGGGAGACCCAGTACTTC
CASSLAGGPGETQYF
>-|TRBJ1-5|TRBV16|-
TGTGCCAGCAGCCAAGAGAATAGCAATCAGCCCCAGCATTTT
CASSQENSNQPQHF
>-|TRBJ1-3|TRBV20-1|-
TGCAGTGCGTATTCTGGAAACACCATATATTTT
CSAYSGNTIYF
>-|TRBJ1-1|TRBV15|-
TGTGCCACCAGCACGCCCCGTTGGACCGCGGGCACTGAAGCTTTCTTT
CATSTPRWTAGTEAFF
>-|TRBJ2-3|TRBV29-1|TRBD1
TGCAGCGTTGAGCCCAGGGACAGACAAGGCACAGATACGCAGTATTTT
CSVEPRDRQGTDTQYF
>few|TRBJ2-2|TRBV20-1|-
TGCAGTGCTAGTCGGGACTCGCCCGGGGAGCTGTTTTTT
CSASRDSPGELFF
>few|TRBJ1-2|TRBV28|-
TGTGCCAGCGCCCTGGGAGGGTATGGCTACACCTTC
CASALGGYGYTF
>-|TRBJ1-2|TRBV6-5|TRBD1
TGTGCCAGCAGTTACTCAGGGACAGGGAGGTATGGCTACACCTTC
CASSYSGTGRYGYTF
>few|TRBJ1-5|TRBV29-1|-
TGCAGCGTCACGGACAGCGGCAATCAGCCCCAGCATTTT
CSVTDSGNQPQHF
>-|TRBJ2-7|TRBV3-1/TRBV3-2|-
TGTGCCAGCAGCCACAAGGAATTTTCTCGGGGTAGCTACGAGCAGTACTTC
CASSHKEFSRGSYEQYF
>-|TRBJ2-7|TRBV5-1|TRBD1
TGCGCCAGCGGCGAGACAGGGGTTACCTACGAGCAGTACTTC
CASGETGVTYEQYF
>-|TRBJ2-1|TRBV2|TRBD1
TGTGCCAGCAGTGCCTACGGGACAGGGTTTTCCAATGAGCAGTTCTTC
CASSAYGTGFSNEQFF
>-|TRBJ2-3|TRBV3-1/TRBV3-2|TRBD1
TGTGCCAGCAGCCTCCAGGGGGCGGATACGCAGTATTTT
CASSLQGADTQYF
>-|TRBJ1-2|TRBV2|-
TGTGCCAGCCGTTTGCGTGGCTACACCTTC
CASRLRGYTF
>few|TRBJ2-2|TRBV18|TRBD1
TGTGCCAGCTCACGGCCGGGACAGGGGGCCACCGGGGAGCTGTTTTTT
CASSRPGQGATGELFF
>-|TRBJ2-1|TRBV5-1|-
TGCGCCAGCAGCTTGCGGTTTCCAGGGGATGAGCAGTTCTTC
CASSLRFPGDEQFF
>-|TRBJ1-2|TRBV11-2|-
TGTGCCAGCAGTTCCCTCACGGTCAACCGAGGAGGCTACACCTTC
CASSSLTVNRGGYTF
>-|TRBJ1-3|TRBV9|-
TGTGCCAGCAGCGCCCTCAACACCATATATTTT
CASSALNTIYF
>-|TRBJ2-2|TRBV19|TRBD2
TGTGCCAGTAGCCCTTTTCGGGGGGGAGGCACCGGGGAGCTGTTTTTT
CASSPFRGGGTGELFF
>-|TRBJ1-1|TRBV28|-
TGTGCCAGCAGTTTAGAGGTAACATTCACTGAAGCTTTCTTT
CASSLEVTFTEAFF
>-|TRBJ1-2|TRBV10-2|TRBD1
TGCGCCAGCAGTGGATCCCTAACAGGGGGCGGCTACACCTTC
CASSGSLTGGGYTF
>-|TRBJ1-2|TRBV4-2|-
TGTGCCAGCAGCCAGAGCGGTGGGCGGAAATATGGCTACACCTTC
CASSQSGGRKYGYTF
>-|TRBJ1-1|TRBV29-1|-
TGCAGCGTCGAGCCCGGATCGGGCACTGAAGCTTTCTTT
CSVEPGSGTEAFF
>-|TRBJ2-3|TRBV7-2|TRBD2
TGTGCCAGCAGCTTGTATAGCGGGACGGAAACAGATACGCAGTATTTT
CASSLYSGTETDTQYF
>-|TRBJ2-5|TRBV7-2|TRBD1
TGTGCCAGCAGCACAACAGGGGGTCGGGAGACCCAGTACTTC
CASSTTGGRETQYF
>-|TRBJ1-5|TRBV6-5|-
TGTGCCAGCCGGGAGGATAGTTATCAGCCCCAGCATTTT
CASREDSYQPQHF
>-|TRBJ2-3|TRBV7-2|-
TGTGCCAGCAGCATGCCCCGCTCTCAGTCTGTAACGCAGTATTTT
CASSMPRSQSVTQYF
>-|TRBJ1-2|TRBV18|-
TGTGCCAGCTCACCCGGACAGACGACTAACTATGGCTACACCTTC
CASSPGQTTNYGYTF
>-|TRBJ2-7|TRBV29-1|TRBD1
TGCAGCGTAGTACCCCGGGACAGCTATCTCGAGCAGTACTTC
CSVVPRDSYLEQYF
>-|TRBJ2-7|TRBV9|-
TGTGCCAGCAGCGTAGGGACAGATTTCTACGAGCAGTACTTC
CASSVGTDFYEQYF
>-|TRBJ2-1|TRBV25-1|TRBD2
TGTGCCAGCAGTGAGGGGAGCGGGAGAGCTAATGAGCAGTTCTTC
CASSEGSGRANEQFF
>-|TRBJ1-3|TRBV27|-
TGTGCCAGTGCCCAGGGTTTAAGTGTGAACACCATATATTTT
CASAQGLSVNTIYF
>once|TRBJ2-3|TRBV11-2|TRBD2
TGTGCCAGCAGCTTAGTCCCAGCGGGAGTTGTTACAGATACGCAGTATTTT
CASSLVPAGVVTDTQYF
>-|TRBJ1-3|TRBV6-2/TRBV6-3|-
TGTGCCAGCAGTTATCCCACCGTCGCGGGCCTACGTTCTGGAAACACCATATATTTT
CASSYPTVAGLRSGNTIYF
>-|TRBJ1-1|TRBV5-1|TRBD1
TGCGCCAGCAGCCTTGACAGGGGGAACACTGAAGCTTTCTTT
CASSLDRGNTEAFF
>-|TRBJ2-3|TRBV28|TRBD1
TGTGCCAGCAGCTTAGGGGGCGTGAGCACAGATACGCAGTATTTT
CASSLGGVSTDTQYF
>once|TRBJ1-1|TRBV7-2|-
TGTGCCAGCAGCTTAGTGAGGACAGCACGTGAAGCTTTCTTT
CASSLVRTAREAFF
>-|TRBJ1-1|TRBV10-3|-
TGTGCCATCAGTGAGTTTCGACAGCTCACTGAAGCTTTCTTT
CAISEFRQLTEAFF
>-|TRBJ2-7|TRBV28|TRBD1
TGTGCCAGCAGTACAAGGACAGGGGGCTACTTC
CASSTRTGGYF
>-|TRBJ2-3|TRBV18|TRBD1
TGTGCCAGCTCACCCCGGAGACGGGACAGGGCCACAGATACGCAGTATTTT
CASSPRRRDRATDTQYF
>-|TRBJ1-1|TRBV4-1|-
TGCGCCAGCAGCTCGCGCGGAGAGGGAAAATCTCTGGGAGCTTTCTTT
CASSSRGEGKSLGAFF
>-|TRBJ1-2|TRBV28|-
TGTGCCAGCAGTCCTTTACTACAGGTCCGCTCTAACTATGGCTACACCTTC
CASSPLLQVRSNYGYTF
>-|TRBJ2-7|TRBV27|TRBD1
TGTGCCAGCAGTCGCTCACAGGGGTACGAGCAGTACTTC
CASSRSQGYEQYF